This record looks at one T cell receptor (beta chain) sequence and its context. Its antigen remains unidentified. UMIs were attached via template switching, each with a 6-nucleotide sample barcode. TCRdb reprocessed the 5' RACE reads; each CDR3 protein has one entry and no DNA is given. The sample table includes more than 110,000 distinct CDR3 sequences. The germline V gene has CDR1 MNHEY and CDR2 SVGAGI. This CDR3 contains 16 residues. The sample comes from a study of monozygotic twins with inflammatory bowel disease. Regarding the study as a whole: Separate T cell subtypes could not be resolved from one another. Using the inverse Simpson index, IBD patients had lower TCRbeta diversity than healthy co-twins.

This chain joins TRBV6-5 and TRBJ2-1; TCRdb's assignment of TRBD2 cannot be checked, as there is no DNA. The clonotype comes from a human donor with ulcerative colitis or Crohn's disease, or a healthy co-twin of an affected twin (not recorded which). What was sequenced was blood. The CDR3 protein is CASSWTGTSGSDEQFF.